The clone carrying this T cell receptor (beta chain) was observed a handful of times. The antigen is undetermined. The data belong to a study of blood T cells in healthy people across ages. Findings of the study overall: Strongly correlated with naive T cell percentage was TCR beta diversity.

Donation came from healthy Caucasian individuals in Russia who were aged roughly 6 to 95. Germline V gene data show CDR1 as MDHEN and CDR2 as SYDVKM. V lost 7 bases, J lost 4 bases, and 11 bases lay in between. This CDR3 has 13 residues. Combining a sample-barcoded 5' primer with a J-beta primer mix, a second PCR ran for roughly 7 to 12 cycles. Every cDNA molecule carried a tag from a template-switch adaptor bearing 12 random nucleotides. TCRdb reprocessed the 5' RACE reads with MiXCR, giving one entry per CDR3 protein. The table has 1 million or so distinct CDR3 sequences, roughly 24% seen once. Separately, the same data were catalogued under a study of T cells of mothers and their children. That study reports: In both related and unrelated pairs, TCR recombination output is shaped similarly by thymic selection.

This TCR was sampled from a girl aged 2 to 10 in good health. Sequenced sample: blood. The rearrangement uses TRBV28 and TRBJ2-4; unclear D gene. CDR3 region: CASTRNGKNIQYF. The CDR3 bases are TGTGCCAGCACCCGGAATGGAAAAAACATTCAGTACTTC.